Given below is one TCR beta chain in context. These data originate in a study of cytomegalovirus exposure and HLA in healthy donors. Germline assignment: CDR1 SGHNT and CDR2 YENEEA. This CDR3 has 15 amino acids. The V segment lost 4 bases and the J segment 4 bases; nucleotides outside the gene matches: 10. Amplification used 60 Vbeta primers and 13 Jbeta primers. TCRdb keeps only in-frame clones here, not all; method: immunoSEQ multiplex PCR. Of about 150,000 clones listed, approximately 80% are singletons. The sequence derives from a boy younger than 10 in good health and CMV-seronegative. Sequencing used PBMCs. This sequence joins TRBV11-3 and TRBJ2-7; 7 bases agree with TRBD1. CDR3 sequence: CASSSSRDSNYEQYF. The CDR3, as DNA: TGTGCCAGCAGCTCGAGCCGGGACAGCAATTACGAGCAGTACTTC.